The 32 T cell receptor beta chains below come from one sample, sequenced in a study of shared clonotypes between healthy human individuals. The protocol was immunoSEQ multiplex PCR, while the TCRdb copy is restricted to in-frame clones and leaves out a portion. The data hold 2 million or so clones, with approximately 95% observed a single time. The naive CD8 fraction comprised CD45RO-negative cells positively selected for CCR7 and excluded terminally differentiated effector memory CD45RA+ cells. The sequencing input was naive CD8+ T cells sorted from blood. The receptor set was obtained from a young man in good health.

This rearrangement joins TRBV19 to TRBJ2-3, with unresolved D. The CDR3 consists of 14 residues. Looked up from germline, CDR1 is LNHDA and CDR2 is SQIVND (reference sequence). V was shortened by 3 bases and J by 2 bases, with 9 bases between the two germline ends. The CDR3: CASSIWADTDTQYF. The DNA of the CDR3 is TGTGCCAGTAGTATTTGGGCCGACACAGATACGCAGTATTTT.

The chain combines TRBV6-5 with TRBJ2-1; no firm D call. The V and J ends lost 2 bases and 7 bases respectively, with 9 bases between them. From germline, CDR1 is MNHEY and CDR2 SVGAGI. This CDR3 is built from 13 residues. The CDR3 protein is CASSYDTWNEQFF. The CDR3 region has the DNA TGTGCCAGCAGTTACGACACCTGGAATGAGCAGTTCTTC.

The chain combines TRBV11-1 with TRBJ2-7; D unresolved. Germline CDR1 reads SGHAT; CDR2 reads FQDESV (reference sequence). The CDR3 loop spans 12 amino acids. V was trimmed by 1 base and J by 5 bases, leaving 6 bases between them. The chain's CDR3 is CASSLVRHEQYF. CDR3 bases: TGTGCCAGCAGCTTAGTAAGGCACGAGCAGTACTTC.

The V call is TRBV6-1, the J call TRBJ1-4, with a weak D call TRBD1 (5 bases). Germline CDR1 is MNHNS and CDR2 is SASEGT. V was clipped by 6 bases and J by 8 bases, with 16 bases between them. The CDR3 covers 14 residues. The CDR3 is CASRGREAGEKLFF. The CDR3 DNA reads TGTGCCAGCAGGGGCAGGGAGGCGGGGGAAAAACTGTTTTTT.

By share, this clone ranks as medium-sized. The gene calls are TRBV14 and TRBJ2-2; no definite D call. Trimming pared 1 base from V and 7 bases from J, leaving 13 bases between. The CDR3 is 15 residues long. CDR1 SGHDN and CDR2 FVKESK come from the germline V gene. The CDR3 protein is CASSQAQALGGELFF. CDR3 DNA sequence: TGTGCCAGCAGCCAAGCCCAGGCCTTGGGCGGGGAGCTGTTTTTT.

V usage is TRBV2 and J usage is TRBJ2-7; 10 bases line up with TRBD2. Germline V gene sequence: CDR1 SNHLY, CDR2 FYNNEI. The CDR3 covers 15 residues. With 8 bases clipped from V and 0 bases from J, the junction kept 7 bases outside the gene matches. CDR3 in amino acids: CASGVSGGSSYEQYF. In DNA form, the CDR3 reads TGTGCCAGCGGGGTTAGCGGGGGGTCCTCCTACGAGCAGTACTTC.

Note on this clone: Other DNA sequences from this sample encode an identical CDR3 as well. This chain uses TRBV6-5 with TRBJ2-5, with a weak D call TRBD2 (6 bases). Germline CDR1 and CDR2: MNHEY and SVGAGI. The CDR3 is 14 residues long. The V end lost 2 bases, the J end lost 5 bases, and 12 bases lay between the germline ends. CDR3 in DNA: TGTGCCAGCAGTTACCGGGGGACGGGCGAGACCCAGTACTTC. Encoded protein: CASSYRGTGETQYF.

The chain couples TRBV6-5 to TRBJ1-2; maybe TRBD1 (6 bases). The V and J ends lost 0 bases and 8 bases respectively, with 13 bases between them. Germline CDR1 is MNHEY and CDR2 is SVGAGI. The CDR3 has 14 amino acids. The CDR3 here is CASSYSPGGDGYTF. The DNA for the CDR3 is TGTGCCAGCAGTTACTCACCGGGGGGCGACGGCTACACCTTC.

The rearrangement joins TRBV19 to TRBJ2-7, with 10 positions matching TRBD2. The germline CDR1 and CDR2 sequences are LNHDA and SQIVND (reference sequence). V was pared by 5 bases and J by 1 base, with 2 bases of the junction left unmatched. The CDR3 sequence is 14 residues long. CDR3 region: CASSSLAGSYEQYF. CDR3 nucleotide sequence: TGTGCCAGTAGTTCACTAGCGGGATCCTACGAGCAGTACTTC.

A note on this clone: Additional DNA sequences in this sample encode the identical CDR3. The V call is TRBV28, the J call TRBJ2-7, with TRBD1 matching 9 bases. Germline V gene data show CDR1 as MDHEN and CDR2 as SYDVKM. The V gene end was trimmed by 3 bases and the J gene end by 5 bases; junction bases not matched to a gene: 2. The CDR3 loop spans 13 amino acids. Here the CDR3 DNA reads TGTGCCAGCAGTTTGGGACAGGGTGACGAGCAGTACTTC. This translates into CASSLGQGDEQYF.

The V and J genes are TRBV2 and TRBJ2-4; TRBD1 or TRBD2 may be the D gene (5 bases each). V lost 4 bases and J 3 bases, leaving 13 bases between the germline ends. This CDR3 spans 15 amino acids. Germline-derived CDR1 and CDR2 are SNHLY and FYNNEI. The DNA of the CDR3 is TGTGCCAGCAGTGGGGTAGGGGACCTCAAAAACATTCAGTACTTC. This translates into CASSGVGDLKNIQYF. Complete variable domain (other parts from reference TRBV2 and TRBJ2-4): EPEVTQTPSHQVTQMGQEVILRCVPISNHLYFYWYRQILGQKVEFLVSFYNNEISEKSEIFDDQFSVERPDGSNFTLKIRSTKLEDSAMYFCASSGVGDLKNIQYFGAGTRLSVL.

The CDR3, as DNA: TGTGCCAGAAGCTCGGGACTAGCGGGAGGTCAGTCCTACGAGCAGTACTTC. Protein: CARSSGLAGGQSYEQYF. This chain joins TRBV5-3 and TRBJ2-7; 15 bases align to TRBD2. TRBV5-3 is reported as an ORF; its role is uncertain. With V trimmed by 3 bases and J by 1 base, 5 bases remained unmatched. This CDR3 is built from 17 residues.

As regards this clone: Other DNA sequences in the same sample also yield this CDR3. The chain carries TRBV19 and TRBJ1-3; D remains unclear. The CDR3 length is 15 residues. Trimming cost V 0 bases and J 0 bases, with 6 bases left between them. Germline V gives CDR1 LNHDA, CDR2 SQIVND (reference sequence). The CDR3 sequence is CASSIDLDSGNTIYF. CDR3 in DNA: TGTGCCAGTAGTATAGACCTCGACTCTGGAAACACCATATATTTT.

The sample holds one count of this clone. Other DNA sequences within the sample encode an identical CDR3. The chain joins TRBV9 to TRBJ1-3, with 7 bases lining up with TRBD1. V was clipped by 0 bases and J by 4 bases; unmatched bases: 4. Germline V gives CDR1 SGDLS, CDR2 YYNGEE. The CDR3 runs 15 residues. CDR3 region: CASSVGQGGGNTIYF. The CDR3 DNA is TGTGCCAGCAGCGTAGGACAGGGAGGCGGAAACACCATATATTTT.

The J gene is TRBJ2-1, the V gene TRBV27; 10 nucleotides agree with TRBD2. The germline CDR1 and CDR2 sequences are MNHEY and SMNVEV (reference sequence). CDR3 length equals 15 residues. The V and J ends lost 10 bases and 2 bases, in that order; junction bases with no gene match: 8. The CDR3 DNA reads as TGTGCCACCAAAGCGGGAGGGCCCACCTACAATGAGCAGTTCTTC. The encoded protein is CATKAGGPTYNEQFF.

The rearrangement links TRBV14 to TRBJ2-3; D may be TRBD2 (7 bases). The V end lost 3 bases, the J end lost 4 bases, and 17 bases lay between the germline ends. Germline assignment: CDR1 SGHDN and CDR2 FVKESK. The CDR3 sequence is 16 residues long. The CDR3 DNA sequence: TGTGCCAGCAGCCACTACGGGGGGCCTTCGGCAGATACGCAGTATTTT. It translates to CASSHYGGPSADTQYF.

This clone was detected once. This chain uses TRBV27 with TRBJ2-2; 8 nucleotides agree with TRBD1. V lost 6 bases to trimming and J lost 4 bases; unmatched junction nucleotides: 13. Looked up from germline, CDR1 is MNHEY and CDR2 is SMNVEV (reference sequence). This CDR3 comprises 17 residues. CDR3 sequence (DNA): TGTGCCAGCAGCCGCGAAGCCTGGACAGGGCCCACCGGGGAGCTGTTTTTT. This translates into CASSREAWTGPTGELFF.

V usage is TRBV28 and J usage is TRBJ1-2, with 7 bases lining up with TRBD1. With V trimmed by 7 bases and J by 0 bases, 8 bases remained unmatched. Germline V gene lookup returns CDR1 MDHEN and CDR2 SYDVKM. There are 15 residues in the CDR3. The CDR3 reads CASKPQGDPNYGYTF. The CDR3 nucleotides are TGTGCCAGCAAACCTCAGGGGGACCCTAACTATGGCTACACCTTC.

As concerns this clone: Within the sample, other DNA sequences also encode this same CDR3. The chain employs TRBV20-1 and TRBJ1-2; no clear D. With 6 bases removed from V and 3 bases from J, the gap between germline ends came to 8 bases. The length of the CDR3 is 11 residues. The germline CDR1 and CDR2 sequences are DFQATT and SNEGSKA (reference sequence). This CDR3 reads CSAGGDYGYTF. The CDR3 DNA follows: TGCAGTGCCGGAGGAGACTATGGCTACACCTTC.

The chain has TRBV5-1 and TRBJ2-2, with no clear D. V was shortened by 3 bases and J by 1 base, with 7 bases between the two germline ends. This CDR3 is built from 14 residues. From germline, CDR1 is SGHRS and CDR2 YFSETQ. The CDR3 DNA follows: TGCGCCAGCAGCTCCACAGAGAACACCGGGGAGCTGTTTTTT. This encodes CASSSTENTGELFF.

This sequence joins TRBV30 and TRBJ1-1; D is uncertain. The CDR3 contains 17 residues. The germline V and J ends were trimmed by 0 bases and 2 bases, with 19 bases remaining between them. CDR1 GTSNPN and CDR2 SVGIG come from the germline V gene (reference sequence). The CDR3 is CAWSVSVPGLINTEAFF. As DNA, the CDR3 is TGTGCCTGGAGTGTAAGCGTGCCGGGTTTGATTAACACTGAAGCTTTCTTT.

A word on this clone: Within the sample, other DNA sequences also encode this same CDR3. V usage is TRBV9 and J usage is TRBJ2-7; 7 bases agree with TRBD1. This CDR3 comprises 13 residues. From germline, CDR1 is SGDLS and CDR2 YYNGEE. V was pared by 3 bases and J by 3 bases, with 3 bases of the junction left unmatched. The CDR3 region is CASSAGTDYEQYF. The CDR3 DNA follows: TGTGCCAGCAGCGCCGGGACAGACTACGAGCAGTACTTC.

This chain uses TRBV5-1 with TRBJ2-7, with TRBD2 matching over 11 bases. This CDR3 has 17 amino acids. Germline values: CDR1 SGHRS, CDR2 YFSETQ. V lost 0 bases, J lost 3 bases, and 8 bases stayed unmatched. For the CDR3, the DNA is TGCGCCAGCAGCTTGGGCCTCGGGACTAGCGGTAACTACGAGCAGTACTTC. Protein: CASSLGLGTSGNYEQYF.

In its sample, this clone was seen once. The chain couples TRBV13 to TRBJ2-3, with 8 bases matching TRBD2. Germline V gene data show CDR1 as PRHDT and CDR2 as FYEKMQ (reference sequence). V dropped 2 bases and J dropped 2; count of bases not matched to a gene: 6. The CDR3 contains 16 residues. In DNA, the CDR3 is TGTGCCAGCAGCTTATGGCTAGCGGGCCCCACAGATACGCAGTATTTT. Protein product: CASSLWLAGPTDTQYF.

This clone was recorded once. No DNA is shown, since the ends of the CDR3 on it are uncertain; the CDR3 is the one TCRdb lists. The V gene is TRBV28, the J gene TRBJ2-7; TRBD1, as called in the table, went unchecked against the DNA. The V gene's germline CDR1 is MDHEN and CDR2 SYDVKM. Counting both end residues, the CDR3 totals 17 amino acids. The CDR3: CASSSPLDKGLSYEQYF.

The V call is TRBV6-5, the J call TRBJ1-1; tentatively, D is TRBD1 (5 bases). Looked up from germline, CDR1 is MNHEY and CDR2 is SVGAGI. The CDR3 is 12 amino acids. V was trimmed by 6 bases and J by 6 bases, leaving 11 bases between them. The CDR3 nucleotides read TGTGCCAGCAGCCTATCAGGGTCTGAAGCTTTCTTT. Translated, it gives CASSLSGSEAFF.

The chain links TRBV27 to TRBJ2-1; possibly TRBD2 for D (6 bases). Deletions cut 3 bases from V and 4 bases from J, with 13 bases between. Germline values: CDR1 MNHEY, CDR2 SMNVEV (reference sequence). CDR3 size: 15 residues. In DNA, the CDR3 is TGTGCCAGCAGTTTCTTCGGGGGAGTATACAATGAGCAGTTCTTC. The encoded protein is CASSFFGGVYNEQFF.

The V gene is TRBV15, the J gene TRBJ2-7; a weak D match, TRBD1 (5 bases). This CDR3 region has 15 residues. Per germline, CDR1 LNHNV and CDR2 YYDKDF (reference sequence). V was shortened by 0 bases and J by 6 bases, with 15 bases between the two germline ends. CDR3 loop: CATSRDTQGLAEQYF. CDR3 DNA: TGTGCCACCAGCAGAGATACGCAGGGTCTTGCCGAGCAGTACTTC.

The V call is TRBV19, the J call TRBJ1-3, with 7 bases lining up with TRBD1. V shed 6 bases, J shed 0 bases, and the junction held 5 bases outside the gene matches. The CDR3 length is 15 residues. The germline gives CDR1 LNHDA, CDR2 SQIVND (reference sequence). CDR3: CASRGTEYSGNTIYF. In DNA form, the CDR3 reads TGTGCCAGTAGGGGGACAGAGTACTCTGGAAACACCATATATTTT.

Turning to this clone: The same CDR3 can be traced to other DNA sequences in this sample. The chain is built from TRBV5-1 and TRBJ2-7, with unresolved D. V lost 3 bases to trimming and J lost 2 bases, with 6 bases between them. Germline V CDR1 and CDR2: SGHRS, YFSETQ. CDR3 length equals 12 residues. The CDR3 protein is CASSSGTYEQYF. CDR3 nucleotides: TGCGCCAGCAGCTCCGGTACCTACGAGCAGTACTTC.

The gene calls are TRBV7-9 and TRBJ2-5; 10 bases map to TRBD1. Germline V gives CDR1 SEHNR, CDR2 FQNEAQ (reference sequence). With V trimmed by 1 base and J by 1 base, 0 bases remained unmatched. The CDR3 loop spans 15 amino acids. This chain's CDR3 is CASSLGDRGQETQYF. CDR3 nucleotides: TGTGCCAGCAGCTTAGGGGACAGGGGCCAAGAGACCCAGTACTTC.

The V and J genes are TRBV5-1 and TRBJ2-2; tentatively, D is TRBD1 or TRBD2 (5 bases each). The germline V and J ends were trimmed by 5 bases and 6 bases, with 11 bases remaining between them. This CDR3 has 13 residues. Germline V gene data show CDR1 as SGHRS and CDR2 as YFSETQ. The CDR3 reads CASRLGDPGELFF. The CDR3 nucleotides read TGCGCCAGCAGGCTGGGGGATCCCGGGGAGCTGTTTTTT.